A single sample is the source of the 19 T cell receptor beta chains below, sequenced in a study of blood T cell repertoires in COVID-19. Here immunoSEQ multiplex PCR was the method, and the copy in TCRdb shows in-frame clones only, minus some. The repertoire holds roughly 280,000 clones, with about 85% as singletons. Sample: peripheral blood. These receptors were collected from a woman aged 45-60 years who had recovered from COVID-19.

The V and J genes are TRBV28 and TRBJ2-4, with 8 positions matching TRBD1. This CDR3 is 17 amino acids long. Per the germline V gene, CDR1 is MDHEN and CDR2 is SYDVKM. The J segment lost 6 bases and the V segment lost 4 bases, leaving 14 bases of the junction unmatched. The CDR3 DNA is TGTGCCAGCAGTTCGGCAGGGGGCTGGTTGGCGCGAAACATTCAGTACTTC. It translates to CASSSAGGWLARNIQYF.

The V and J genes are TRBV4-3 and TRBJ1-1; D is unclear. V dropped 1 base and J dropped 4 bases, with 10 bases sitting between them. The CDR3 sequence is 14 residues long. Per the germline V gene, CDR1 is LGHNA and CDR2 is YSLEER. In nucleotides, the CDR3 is TGCGCCAGCAGCCAAGCACGGGAGGGCACTGAAGCTTTCTTT. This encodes CASSQAREGTEAFF.

The DNA for the CDR3 is TGCGCCAGCAGCTCCCAACGGCTAGCGGGGACTACCGGGGAGCTGTTTTTT. It translates to CASSSQRLAGTTGELFF. The rearrangement joins TRBV4-1 to TRBJ2-2, with 9 positions matching TRBD2. Germline assignment: CDR1 MGHRA and CDR2 YSYEKL. V gave up 5 bases and J gave up 5 bases; unmatched junction bases: 12. The CDR3 extends over 17 amino acids.

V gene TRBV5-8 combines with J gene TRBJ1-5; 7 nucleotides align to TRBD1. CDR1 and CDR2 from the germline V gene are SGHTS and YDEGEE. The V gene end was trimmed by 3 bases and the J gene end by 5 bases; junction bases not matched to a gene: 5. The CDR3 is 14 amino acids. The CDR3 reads CASSSDRVDQPQHF. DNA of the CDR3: TGTGCCAGCAGCTCAGACAGGGTCGATCAGCCCCAGCATTTT.

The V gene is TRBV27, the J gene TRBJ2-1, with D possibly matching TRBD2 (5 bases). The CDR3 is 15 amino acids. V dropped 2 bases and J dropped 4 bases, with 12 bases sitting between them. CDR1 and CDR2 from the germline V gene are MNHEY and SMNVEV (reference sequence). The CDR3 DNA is TGTGCCAGCAGTTTAAACGGGGATGGGTACAATGAGCAGTTCTTC. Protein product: CASSLNGDGYNEQFF.

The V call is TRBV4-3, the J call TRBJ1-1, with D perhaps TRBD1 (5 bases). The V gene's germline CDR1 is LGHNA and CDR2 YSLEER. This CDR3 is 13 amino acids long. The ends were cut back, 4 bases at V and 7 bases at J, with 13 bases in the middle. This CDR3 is CASSLNPGLEAFF. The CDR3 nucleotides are TGCGCCAGCAGCCTTAACCCGGGACTTGAAGCTTTCTTT.

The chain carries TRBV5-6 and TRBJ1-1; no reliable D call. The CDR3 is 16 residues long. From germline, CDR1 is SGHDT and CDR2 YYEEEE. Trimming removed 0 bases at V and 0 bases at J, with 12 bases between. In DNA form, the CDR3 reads TGTGCCAGCAGCTTGGGCGACGGAGAAATGAACACTGAAGCTTTCTTT. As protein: CASSLGDGEMNTEAFF.

The chain's CDR3 is CASSEPQRETSYEQYF. The CDR3 nucleotides read TGTGCCAGCAGTGAACCCCAGCGGGAGACCTCCTACGAGCAGTACTTC. The chain uses TRBV2 and TRBJ2-7, with 8 nucleotides matching TRBD2. Trimming removed 2 bases from V and 0 bases from J; junction bases left unmatched: 6. The CDR3 length is 16 residues. Germline loops: CDR1 SNHLY, CDR2 FYNNEI.

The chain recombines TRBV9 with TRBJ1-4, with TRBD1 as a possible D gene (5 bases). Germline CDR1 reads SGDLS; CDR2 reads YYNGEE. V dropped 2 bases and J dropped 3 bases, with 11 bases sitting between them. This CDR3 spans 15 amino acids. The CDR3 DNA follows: TGTGCCAGCAGCGTGCAACAGGTTGCTAATGAAAAACTGTTTTTT. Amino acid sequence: CASSVQQVANEKLFF.

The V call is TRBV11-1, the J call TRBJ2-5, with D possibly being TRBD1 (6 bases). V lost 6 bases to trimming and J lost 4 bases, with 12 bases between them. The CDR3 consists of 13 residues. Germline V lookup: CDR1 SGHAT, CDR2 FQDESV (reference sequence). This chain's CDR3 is CASRKTGGETQYF. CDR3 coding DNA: TGTGCCAGCAGAAAGACAGGAGGAGAGACCCAGTACTTC.

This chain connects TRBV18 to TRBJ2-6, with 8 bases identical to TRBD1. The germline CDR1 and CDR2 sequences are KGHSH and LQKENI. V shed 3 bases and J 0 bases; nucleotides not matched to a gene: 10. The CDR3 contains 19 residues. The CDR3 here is CASSPVGDRLPSGANVLTF. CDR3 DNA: TGTGCCAGCTCACCTGTGGGGGACAGGCTTCCCTCTGGGGCCAACGTCCTGACTTTC.

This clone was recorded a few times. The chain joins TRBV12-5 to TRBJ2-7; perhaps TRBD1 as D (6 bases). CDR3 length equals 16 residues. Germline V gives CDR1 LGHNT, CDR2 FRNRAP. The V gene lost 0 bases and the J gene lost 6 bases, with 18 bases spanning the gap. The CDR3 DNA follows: TGTGCTAGTGGTTTGGTACATTCAGGGGTGGGGAGCGAGCAGTACTTC. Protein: CASGLVHSGVGSEQYF.

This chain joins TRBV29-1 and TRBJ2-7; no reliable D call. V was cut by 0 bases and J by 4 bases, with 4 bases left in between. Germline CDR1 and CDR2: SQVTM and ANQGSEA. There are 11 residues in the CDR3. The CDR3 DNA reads TGCAGCGTTGAAGAGGCTTACGAGCAGTACTTC. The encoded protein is CSVEEAYEQYF.

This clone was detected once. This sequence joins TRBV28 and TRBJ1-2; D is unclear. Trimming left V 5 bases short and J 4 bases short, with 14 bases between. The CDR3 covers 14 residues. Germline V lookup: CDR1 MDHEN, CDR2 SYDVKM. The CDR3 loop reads CASSPPGRPYGYTF. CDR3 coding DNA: TGTGCCAGCAGTCCCCCAGGTAGACCCTATGGCTACACCTTC.

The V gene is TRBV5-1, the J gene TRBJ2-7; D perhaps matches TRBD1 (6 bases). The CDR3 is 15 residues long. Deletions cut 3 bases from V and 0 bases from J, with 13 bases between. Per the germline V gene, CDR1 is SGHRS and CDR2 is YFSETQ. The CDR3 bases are TGCGCCAGCAGCTCCGACAGGTCTTACTCCTACGAGCAGTACTTC. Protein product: CASSSDRSYSYEQYF.

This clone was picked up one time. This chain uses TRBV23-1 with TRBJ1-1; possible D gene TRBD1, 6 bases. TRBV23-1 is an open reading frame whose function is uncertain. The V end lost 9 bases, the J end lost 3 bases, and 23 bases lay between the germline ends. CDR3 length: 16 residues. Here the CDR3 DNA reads TGCGCCAGACCTCTAGACAGCGAGGGGGTTTACACTGAAGCTTTCTTT. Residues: CARPLDSEGVYTEAFF.

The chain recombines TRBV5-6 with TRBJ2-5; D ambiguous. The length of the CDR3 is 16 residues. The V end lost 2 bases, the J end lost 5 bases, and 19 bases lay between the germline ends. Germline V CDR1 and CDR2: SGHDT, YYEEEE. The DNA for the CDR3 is TGTGCCAGCAGCTTACCGGATTGGCGGTTCCAGGAGACCCAGTACTTC. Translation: CASSLPDWRFQETQYF.

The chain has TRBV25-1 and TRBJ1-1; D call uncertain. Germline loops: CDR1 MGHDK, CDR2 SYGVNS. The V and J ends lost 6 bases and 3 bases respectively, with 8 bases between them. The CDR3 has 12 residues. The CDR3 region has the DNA TGTGCCAGCAGCCACGGAGACACTGAAGCTTTCTTT. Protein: CASSHGDTEAFF.

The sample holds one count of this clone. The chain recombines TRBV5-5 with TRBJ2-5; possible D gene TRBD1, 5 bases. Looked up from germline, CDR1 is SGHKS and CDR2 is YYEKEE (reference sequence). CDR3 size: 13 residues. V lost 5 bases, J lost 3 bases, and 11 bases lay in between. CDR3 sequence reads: CASRVGVKETQYF. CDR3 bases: TGTGCCAGCAGAGTAGGGGTAAAAGAGACCCAGTACTTC.